This T cell receptor (beta chain) emerged from a study of T cell responses to AZD1222 COVID-19 vaccine. General study findings and limits: Reports indicate that nearly half of spike-specific TCRs are directed at unmutated variant regions. A rise in Spike-specific TCR breadth and depth followed two AZD1222 doses.

In the case of this clone: The antigen remains unidentified.

TCRdb's copy holds only in-frame clones and misses some; the assay was immunoSEQ multiplex PCR. The profile shows around 130,000 clones, around 94% of them singletons. The CDR3 is 13 amino acids. Germline CDR1 GTSNPN, CDR2 SVGIG (reference sequence). The V end lost 2 bases, the J end lost 3 bases, and 8 bases lay between the germline ends. The chain has TRBV30 and TRBJ1-5, with D perhaps matching TRBD1 (5 bases). The clonotype originates from an adult in good health. The material was peripheral blood, obtained on day 0 of AZD1222 vaccination. The CDR3 reads CAWSLGVNQPQHF. The CDR3 DNA is TGTGCCTGGAGTCTAGGGGTCAATCAGCCCCAGCATTTT.